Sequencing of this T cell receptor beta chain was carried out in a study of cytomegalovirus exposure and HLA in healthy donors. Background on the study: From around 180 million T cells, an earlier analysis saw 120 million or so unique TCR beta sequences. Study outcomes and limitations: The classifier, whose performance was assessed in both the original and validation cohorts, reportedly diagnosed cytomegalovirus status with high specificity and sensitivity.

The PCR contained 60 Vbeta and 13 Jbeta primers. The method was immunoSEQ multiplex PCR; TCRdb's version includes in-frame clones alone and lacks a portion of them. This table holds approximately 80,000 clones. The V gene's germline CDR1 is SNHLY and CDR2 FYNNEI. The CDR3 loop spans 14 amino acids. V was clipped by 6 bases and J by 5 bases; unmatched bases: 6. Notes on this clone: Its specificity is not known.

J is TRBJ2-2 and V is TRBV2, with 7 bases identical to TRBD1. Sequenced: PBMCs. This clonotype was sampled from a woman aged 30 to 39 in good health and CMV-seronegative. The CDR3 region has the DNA TGTGCCAGCAGGCCCGGGACAGTAACCGGGGAGCTGTTTTTT. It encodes CASRPGTVTGELFF. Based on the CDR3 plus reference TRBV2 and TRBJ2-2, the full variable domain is EPEVTQTPSHQVTQMGQEVILRCVPISNHLYFYWYRQILGQKVEFLVSFYNNEISEKSEIFDDQFSVERPDGSNFTLKIRSTKLEDSAMYFCASRPGTVTGELFFGEGSRLTVL.